This TCR beta chain was identified in a study of blood T cell repertoires in COVID-19. For the study at large: Some COVID-19 samples were acute and others convalescent; all came from the United States, Italy and Spain.

Those enrolled in Seattle joined during active infection and were followed longitudinally afterward. Germline V gene sequence: CDR1 SEHNR, CDR2 FQNEAQ (reference sequence). This CDR3 comprises 15 residues. With V trimmed by 2 bases and J by 4 bases, 3 bases remained unmatched. Per the authors' pipeline: Reference gene primers were amplified, and this amplification served to estimate nucleated cell counts. Data came from immunoSEQ multiplex PCR; TCRdb stores just in-frame clones and leaves some out. V and J calls and clone size are as listed in that table; D and trimming were resolved from the DNA. The repertoire holds some 310,000 clones, 90% seen once, with roughly 2.9% in the top ten.

This clonotype was sampled from a woman aged 25 to 39 with COVID-19, enrolled during active disease. Sequenced material: peripheral blood. V and J are TRBV7-9 and TRBJ1-4, with 8 nucleotides matching TRBD1. CDR3 loop: CASSLTGQGNEKLFF. CDR3 bases: TGTGCCAGCAGCTTAACCGGACAGGGTAATGAAAAACTGTTTTTT.